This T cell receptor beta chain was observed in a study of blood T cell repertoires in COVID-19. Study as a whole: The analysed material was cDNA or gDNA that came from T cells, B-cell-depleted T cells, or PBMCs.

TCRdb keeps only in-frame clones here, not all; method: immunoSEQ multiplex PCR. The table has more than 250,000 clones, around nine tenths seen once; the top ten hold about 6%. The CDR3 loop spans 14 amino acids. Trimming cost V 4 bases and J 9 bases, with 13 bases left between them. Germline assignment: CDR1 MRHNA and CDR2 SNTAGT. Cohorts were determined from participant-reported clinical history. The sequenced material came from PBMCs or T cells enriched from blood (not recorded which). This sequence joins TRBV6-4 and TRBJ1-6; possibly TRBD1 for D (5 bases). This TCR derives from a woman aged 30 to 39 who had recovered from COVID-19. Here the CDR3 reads CASSAGQAISPLHF. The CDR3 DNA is TGTGCCAGCAGTGCAGGACAAGCAATTTCACCCCTCCACTTT.